The 30 T cell receptor beta chains given below trace back to one sample, sequenced in a study of shared clonotypes between healthy human individuals. Only CD45RO-negative cells positively selected for CCR7 counted as naive CD8 cells, so terminally differentiated effector memory CD45RA+ cells were excluded. Data came from immunoSEQ multiplex PCR; TCRdb stores just in-frame clones and leaves some out. This sample carries fewer than 1 million clones, 96% of them seen once, and the ten largest clones take less than 0.3%. Sequenced sample: naive CD8+ T cells sorted from blood. The receptor source for this set is a man younger than 40 in good health.

This chain connects TRBV9 to TRBJ2-1; 7 positions match TRBD2. V lost 3 bases and J lost 0; bases outside the gene matches: 3. The germline CDR1 and CDR2 sequences are SGDLS and YYNGEE. The CDR3 runs 15 residues. CDR3: CASSALADSYNEQFF. Written as DNA, the CDR3 is TGTGCCAGCAGCGCCCTAGCGGACTCCTACAATGAGCAGTTCTTC.

The rearrangement links TRBV19 to TRBJ1-3, with D hard to call. Trimming stripped 8 bases from V and 0 bases from J, with 20 bases between. The CDR3 contains 17 residues. Looked up from germline, CDR1 is LNHDA and CDR2 is SQIVND (reference sequence). The chain's CDR3 is CASALSAGDHSGNTIYF. Here the CDR3 DNA reads TGTGCCAGTGCGCTATCGGCGGGTGATCACTCTGGAAACACCATATATTTT.

This chain links TRBV7-9 with TRBJ2-2, with 7 bases that match TRBD2. V shed 10 bases and J 4 bases; nucleotides not matched to a gene: 3. This CDR3 has 12 amino acids. From germline, CDR1 is SEHNR and CDR2 FQNEAQ (reference sequence). CDR3 bases: TGTGCCACGCTAGCGGTCACCGGGGAGCTGTTTTTT. This sequence encodes CATLAVTGELFF.

CDR3 amino acids: CASSQPGLADTQYF. The CDR3 DNA is TGCGCCAGCAGCCAGCCGGGACTAGCAGATACGCAGTATTTT. V and J are TRBV4-1 and TRBJ2-3; 8 bases line up with TRBD2. CDR3 size: 14 residues. The V segment lost 3 bases and the J segment 4 bases; nucleotides outside the gene matches: 3. Germline loops: CDR1 MGHRA, CDR2 YSYEKL.

This chain connects TRBV10-3 to TRBJ2-1, with 13 positions matching TRBD2. The ends lost 4 bases at V and 5 bases at J; junction bases unmatched: 5. This CDR3 region has 16 residues. Germline lookup yields CDR1 ENHRY and CDR2 SYGVKD. The CDR3 protein is CAISGTGTSGNNEQFF. The CDR3 region has the DNA TGTGCCATCAGTGGAACCGGGACTAGCGGGAACAATGAGCAGTTCTTC.

This chain joins TRBV4-3 and TRBJ2-7; 14 positions agree with TRBD2. Matching the DNA end better, TRBJ2-1 makes the J call doubtful. CDR1 is LGHNA, CDR2 YSLEER, per germline. This CDR3 comprises 20 residues. The CDR3 loop is CASSSLIRLAGGPIYNEQFF. Here the CDR3 DNA reads TGCGCCAGCAGCTCCCTAATTCGACTAGCGGGAGGGCCCATCTACAATGAGCAGTTCTTC.

This clone appeared a single time. CDR3 nucleotides: TGCGCCAGCAGTGACGGTAGCGGGAAGGTCTACGAGCAGTACTTC. Residues: CASSDGSGKVYEQYF. This chain links TRBV10-2 with TRBJ2-7; TRBD2 aligns across 8 bases. Germline-derived CDR1 and CDR2 are WSHSY and SAAADI. CDR3 length: 15 amino acids. Trimming at V came to 3 bases and at J to 3 bases, leaving 7 bases not matched to a gene.

The chain joins TRBV7-9 to TRBJ1-2; possible D gene TRBD1, 6 bases. Trimming left V 2 bases short and J 4 bases short, with 17 bases between. The germline CDR1 and CDR2 sequences are SEHNR and FQNEAQ (reference sequence). This CDR3 spans 16 amino acids. The CDR3 DNA reads as TGTGCCAGCAGCTTATATCGGGACACGGACCTCTATGGCTACACCTTC. Translating gives CASSLYRDTDLYGYTF.

The chain carries TRBV27 and TRBJ2-5; D is unclear. Trimming pared 2 bases from V and 5 bases from J, leaving 9 bases between. CDR1 MNHEY and CDR2 SMNVEV come from the germline V gene (reference sequence). The CDR3 sequence is 13 residues long. The chain's CDR3 is CASSLLLGETQYF. The CDR3 region has the DNA TGTGCCAGCAGTTTACTATTGGGGGAGACCCAGTACTTC.

This sequence joins TRBV11-2 and TRBJ2-2, with 9 nucleotides matching TRBD2. Germline V gene data show CDR1 as SGHAT and CDR2 as FQNNGV. V shed 4 bases and J 7 bases; nucleotides not matched to a gene: 16. This CDR3 has 18 residues. The CDR3 is CASSSKGLASRVVGELFF. In nucleotides, the CDR3 is TGTGCCAGCAGCTCCAAGGGACTAGCATCTCGGGTGGTCGGGGAGCTGTTTTTT.

The chain joins TRBV19 to TRBJ1-2; no firm D call. The CDR3 runs to 13 residues. Germline-derived CDR1 and CDR2 are LNHDA and SQIVND (reference sequence). Trimming removed 4 bases at V and 0 bases at J, with 6 bases between. In DNA, the CDR3 is TGTGCCAGTAGTAAGGCAGCTAACTATGGCTACACCTTC. Translated: CASSKAANYGYTF.

The chain carries TRBV19 and TRBJ1-1, with a possible D match to TRBD1 (6 bases). V gave up 1 base and J gave up 0 bases, with 12 bases separating them. In germline, CDR1 is LNHDA, CDR2 SQIVND (reference sequence). The CDR3 loop spans 16 amino acids. The CDR3 DNA is TGTGCCAGTAGTATAGTGAGACAGGCCCTGAACACTGAAGCTTTCTTT. Its protein product is CASSIVRQALNTEAFF.

This sequence joins TRBV29-1 and TRBJ2-7; possibly TRBD1 for D (5 bases). V lost 5 bases, J lost 2 bases, and 13 bases lay in between. Germline V CDR1 and CDR2: SQVTM, ANQGSEA. The CDR3 runs to 13 residues. The CDR3 region is CSVLDSLAYEQYF. The DNA for the CDR3 is TGCAGCGTTCTCGACAGTTTAGCCTACGAGCAGTACTTC.

The genes are TRBV19 and TRBJ2-2; D unresolved. V was trimmed by 6 bases and J by 6 bases, leaving 11 bases between them. Per the germline V gene, CDR1 is LNHDA and CDR2 is SQIVND (reference sequence). The CDR3 is 13 residues long. The CDR3 region is CASRTLGAGELFF. CDR3 sequence (DNA): TGTGCCAGTAGAACACTCGGCGCCGGGGAGCTGTTTTTT.

This sequence joins TRBV7-9 and TRBJ2-7; D is unresolved. There are 14 residues in the CDR3. Germline V gene lookup returns CDR1 SEHNR and CDR2 FQNEAQ (reference sequence). Trimming pared 2 bases from V and 2 bases from J, leaving 10 bases between. The CDR3 sequence is CASSLTGQTYEQYF. The CDR3 nucleotides read TGTGCCAGCAGCTTAACCGGGCAAACCTACGAGCAGTACTTC. Supplemented by reference TRBV7-9 and TRBJ2-7, the full variable domain reads DTGVSQNPRHKITKRGQNVTFRCDPISEHNRLYWYRQTLGQGPEFLTYFQNEAQLEKSRLLSDRFSAERPKGSFSTLEIQRTEQGDSAMYLCASSLTGQTYEQYFGPGTRLTVT.

This clone has only one observation. The chain links TRBV11-2 to TRBJ2-7; 10 bases match TRBD2. The junction had 8 bases not matched to a gene; V was cut back by 3 bases and J by 0 bases. The CDR3 runs to 17 residues. CDR1 is SGHAT and CDR2 is FQNNGV in the germline V gene. CDR3 in amino acids: CASSFGLAETSSYEQYF. The CDR3 nucleotides are TGTGCCAGCAGCTTCGGACTAGCGGAGACGAGCTCCTACGAGCAGTACTTC.

The chain carries TRBV7-2 and TRBJ2-7; D call uncertain. The CDR3 length is 13 residues. Germline CDR1 reads SGHTA; CDR2 reads FQGNSA. V dropped 6 bases and J dropped 2 bases, with 11 bases sitting between them. CDR3 protein: CASSGGATYEQYF. CDR3 coding DNA: TGTGCCAGCAGTGGTGGCGCAACCTACGAGCAGTACTTC.

The V gene is TRBV19, the J gene TRBJ2-1, with 12 bases matching TRBD2. Trimming cost V 4 bases and J 4 bases; bases outside gene matches: 11. Germline V gene lookup returns CDR1 LNHDA and CDR2 SQIVND (reference sequence). CDR3 size: 18 residues. The CDR3 DNA sequence: TGTGCCAGTAGTAGGCGGACGATAGGACTAGCGGGATACAATGAGCAGTTCTTC. Protein sequence: CASSRRTIGLAGYNEQFF.

The genes are TRBV7-9 and TRBJ2-5, with 11 bases lining up with TRBD1. The CDR3 is 15 residues long. Germline lookup yields CDR1 SEHNR and CDR2 FQNEAQ (reference sequence). The V gene end was trimmed by 6 bases and the J gene end by 5 bases; junction bases not matched to a gene: 8. Written as DNA, the CDR3 is TGTGCCAGCAGGCCGGACAGGGGGCCGTATGAGACCCAGTACTTC. Protein sequence: CASRPDRGPYETQYF.

The gene calls are TRBV7-9 and TRBJ2-7, with D maybe TRBD1 (6 bases). With 3 bases removed from V and 10 bases from J, the gap between germline ends came to 13 bases. Germline V gene data show CDR1 as SEHNR and CDR2 as FQNEAQ (reference sequence). This CDR3 region has 12 residues. CDR3 coding DNA: TGTGCCAGCAGCTTTAGTGAGGGACACCAGTACTTC. Its translation is CASSFSEGHQYF.

The rearrangement links TRBV7-2 to TRBJ1-3; TRBD1 might be the D (6 bases). The CDR3 has 14 amino acids. V lost 5 bases and J lost 0, with 8 bases in between. CDR1 is SGHTA, CDR2 FQGNSA, per germline. DNA of the CDR3: TGTGCCAGCAGCCGAGGGGGCTCTGGAAACACCATATATTTT. Translating it yields CASSRGGSGNTIYF.

The CDR3 coding sequence is TGTGCCAGCAGCACCCGACAGGGGGCCGGGCAGCCCCAGCATTTT. It translates to CASSTRQGAGQPQHF. The chain links TRBV5-5 to TRBJ1-5; 10 bases align to TRBD1. Germline V CDR1 and CDR2: SGHKS, YYEKEE (reference sequence). The CDR3 length is 15 residues. With 4 bases clipped from V and 7 bases from J, the junction kept 8 bases outside the gene matches. Drawing the rest from reference TRBV5-5 and TRBJ1-5, the complete variable domain is DAGVTQSPTHLIKTRGQQVTLRCSPISGHKSVSWYQQVLGQGPQFIFQYYEKEERGRGNFPDRFSARQFPNYSSELNVNALLLGDSALYLCASSTRQGAGQPQHFGDGTRLSIL.

This clone was recorded once. The V and J genes are TRBV5-4 and TRBJ2-3, with TRBD2 matching 10 bases. The germline CDR1 and CDR2 sequences are SGHNT and YYREEE (reference sequence). The V and J ends lost 3 bases and 1 base, in that order; junction bases with no gene match: 2. The CDR3 is 15 amino acids. CDR3 DNA sequence: TGTGCCAGCAGCTCTGGACTAGCGGGCACAGATACGCAGTATTTT. Translating gives CASSSGLAGTDTQYF.

V is TRBV4-3 and J is TRBJ2-1; TRBD2 matches at 10 bases. Germline trimming cut 1 base from V and 8 bases from J; bases unmatched to any gene: 8. This CDR3 is built from 16 residues. Germline V gene lookup returns CDR1 LGHNA and CDR2 YSLEER. CDR3 nucleotide sequence: TGCGCCAGCAGCCAAGGTAGGAGCGGGAGGGTCGATGAGCAGTTCTTC. This gives the protein CASSQGRSGRVDEQFF.

The J gene is TRBJ2-1, the V gene TRBV2; weak D call: TRBD2 (5 bases). Trimming removed 8 bases at V and 1 base at J, with 12 bases between. Germline CDR1 SNHLY, CDR2 FYNNEI. The CDR3 has 14 residues. In DNA, the CDR3 is TGTGCCAGCGAGAAGCGGCCTTCCTACAATGAGCAGTTCTTC. This translates into CASEKRPSYNEQFF.

This chain links TRBV7-2 with TRBJ2-7; D is ambiguous. The length of the CDR3 is 11 residues. CDR1 SGHTA and CDR2 FQGNSA come from the germline V gene. Trimming removed 6 bases at V and 4 bases at J, with 7 bases between. CDR3 sequence (DNA): TGTGCCAGCAGTAAGGGTTACGAGCAGTACTTC. This translates into CASSKGYEQYF.

The rearrangement links TRBV7-2 to TRBJ2-1, with TRBD2 identical over 8 bases. The V and J ends lost 2 bases and 2 bases, in that order; junction bases with no gene match: 5. Germline V gene lookup returns CDR1 SGHTA and CDR2 FQGNSA. The CDR3 runs to 16 residues. CDR3 nucleotide sequence: TGTGCCAGCAGCTTAATAGCGGGGTTAGCCTACAATGAGCAGTTCTTC. This gives the protein CASSLIAGLAYNEQFF.

This chain connects TRBV7-9 to TRBJ1-5, with D possibly matching TRBD1 (5 bases). CDR3 size: 15 residues. Germline CDR1 SEHNR, CDR2 FQNEAQ (reference sequence). The V and J ends lost 3 bases and 5 bases respectively, with 14 bases between them. DNA of the CDR3: TGTGCCAGCAGCTTGGACGACAGAAACGATCAGCCCCAGCATTTT. It encodes CASSLDDRNDQPQHF.

The chain carries TRBV29-1 and TRBJ1-2; 8 nucleotides match TRBD1. This CDR3 has 14 residues. CDR1 and CDR2 (germline): SQVTM, ANQGSEA. The J segment lost 6 bases and the V segment lost 3 bases, leaving 9 bases of the junction unmatched. Here the CDR3 reads CSVEGTGGGNGYTF. In nucleotides, the CDR3 is TGCAGCGTTGAGGGGACAGGAGGTGGGAATGGCTACACCTTC.

The gene calls are TRBV9 and TRBJ2-7, with 10 nucleotides matching TRBD1. The germline CDR1 and CDR2 sequences are SGDLS and YYNGEE. V lost 0 bases to trimming and J lost 0 bases; unmatched junction nucleotides: 6. This CDR3 region has 17 residues. The CDR3 reads CASSVAGQGLSSYEQYF. CDR3 DNA sequence: TGTGCCAGCAGCGTAGCGGGACAGGGGTTGAGCTCCTACGAGCAGTACTTC.